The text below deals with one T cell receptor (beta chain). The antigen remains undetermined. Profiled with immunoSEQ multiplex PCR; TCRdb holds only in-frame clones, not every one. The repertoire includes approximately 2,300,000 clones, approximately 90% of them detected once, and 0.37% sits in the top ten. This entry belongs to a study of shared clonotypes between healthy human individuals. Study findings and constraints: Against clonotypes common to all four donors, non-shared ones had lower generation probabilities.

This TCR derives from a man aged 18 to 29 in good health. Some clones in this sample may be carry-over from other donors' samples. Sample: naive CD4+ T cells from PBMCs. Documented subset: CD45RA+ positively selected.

CDR3 nucleotides: TGTGCCAGCAGTTTAGAGCCCTCTCAGGGGGGCTACACCTTC. Residues: CASSLEPSQGGYTF. This sequence joins TRBV28 and TRBJ1-2, with D maybe TRBD1 (6 bases). With 2 bases removed from V and 8 bases from J, the gap between germline ends came to 15 bases. Germline assignment: CDR1 MDHEN and CDR2 SYDVKM. CDR3 length: 14 amino acids.